The clone carrying this T cell receptor (beta chain) has ten or more counts. Its antigen is unknown. This CDR3 region has 16 residues. The V segment lost 0 bases and the J segment 0 bases; nucleotides outside the gene matches: 4. The germline CDR1 and CDR2 sequences are MNHEY and SMNVEV (reference sequence). Time point specified: newly diagnosed GD, antithyroid drugs for less than 3 months. PBMCs were the source of the RNA used for TCR sequencing. This specimen belongs to a study of regulatory T cells in long-lasting Graves disease. According to the study, TCR beta libraries were built with iRepertoire HTBI primers and CDR3-region Arm-PCR. Each CDR3 protein is one row after TCRdb ran MiXCR on the multiplex PCR reads. The top ten hold 12% of the sample, which has around 450,000 distinct CDR3 sequences, roughly 16% seen once. Study-wide points: It was peripheral blood alone, not thyroid tissue, that was studied.

These same records also appear under a second study, on T cells in Graves' hyperthyroidism and ophthalmopathy.

The genes are TRBV27 and TRBJ2-5; 7 bases agree with TRBD2. This TCR derives from a man aged 40-50 years with Graves disease. The sequences come from peripheral blood mononuclear cells (PBMCs), collected at new diagnosis, from a patient treated with antithyroid drugs. CDR3 coding DNA: TGTGCCAGCAGTTTATCCCCTGGGGGGGACCAAGAGACCCAGTACTTC. It encodes CASSLSPGGDQETQYF.